The 2 T cell receptor beta chains in this list originate from one sample, sequenced in a study of cytomegalovirus exposure and HLA in healthy donors. Vbeta (60) and Jbeta (13) primers were used in the PCR. TCRdb's table, derived via immunoSEQ multiplex PCR, lists solely in-frame clones and lacks some. The repertoire includes 58,000 or so clones, more than 70% of them detected once, and around a quarter sits in the top ten. Specimen: PBMCs. The origin of the receptors is a man aged 50-59 years in good health and CMV-seropositive.

This rearrangement joins TRBV10-3 to TRBJ1-6; tentative D call: TRBD1 (5 bases). This CDR3 region has 15 residues. Trimming stripped 3 bases from V and 6 bases from J, with 12 bases between. Germline assignment: CDR1 ENHRY and CDR2 SYGVKD. The CDR3 region has the DNA TGTGCCATCAGTGATAGACAAAGGGGTAATTCACCCCTCCACTTT. Amino acid sequence: CAISDRQRGNSPLHF.

V is TRBV29-1 and J is TRBJ2-5; D is possibly TRBD1 (6 bases). This CDR3 is built from 14 residues. V was clipped by 5 bases and J by 1 base, with 14 bases between them. Germline CDR1 SQVTM, CDR2 ANQGSEA. For the CDR3, the DNA is TGCAGCGTTTCTGATAGGACAGTCCAAGAGACCCAGTACTTC. Protein product: CSVSDRTVQETQYF.